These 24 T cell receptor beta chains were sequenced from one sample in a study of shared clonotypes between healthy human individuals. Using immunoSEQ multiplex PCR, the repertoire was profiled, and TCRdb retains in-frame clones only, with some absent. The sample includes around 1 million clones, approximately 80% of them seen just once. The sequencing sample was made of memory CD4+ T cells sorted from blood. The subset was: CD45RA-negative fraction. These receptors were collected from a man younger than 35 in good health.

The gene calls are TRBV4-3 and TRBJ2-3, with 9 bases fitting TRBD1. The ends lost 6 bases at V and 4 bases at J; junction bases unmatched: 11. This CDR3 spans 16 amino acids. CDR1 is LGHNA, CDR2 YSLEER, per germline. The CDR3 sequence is CASRPQGQGDSDTQYF. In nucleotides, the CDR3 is TGCGCCAGCAGACCTCAGGGACAGGGTGATTCAGATACGCAGTATTTT.

CDR3 residues: CASSLEMTGGDGYTF. CDR3 nucleotide sequence: TGTGCCAGCAGCTTAGAAATGACCGGTGGAGACGGCTACACCTTC. The chain has TRBV7-9 and TRBJ1-2; D gene ambiguous. The CDR3 totals 15 residues. Germline CDR1 SEHNR, CDR2 FQNEAQ (reference sequence). The V and J ends lost 1 base and 8 bases respectively, with 17 bases between them.

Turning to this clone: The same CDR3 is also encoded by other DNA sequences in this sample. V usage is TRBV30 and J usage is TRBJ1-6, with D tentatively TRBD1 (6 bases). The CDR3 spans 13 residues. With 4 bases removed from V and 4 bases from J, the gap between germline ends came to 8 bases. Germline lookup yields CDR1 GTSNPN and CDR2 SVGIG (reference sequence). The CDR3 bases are TGTGCCTGGACAGGACAGTATAATTCACCCCTCCACTTT. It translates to CAWTGQYNSPLHF.

CDR3 amino acids: CASSFTTGKGADTQYF. CDR3 nucleotides: TGTGCCAGCAGTTTTACGACAGGTAAGGGGGCAGATACGCAGTATTTT. The V gene is TRBV28, the J gene TRBJ2-3; TRBD1 is a possible D gene (6 bases). The germline CDR1 and CDR2 sequences are MDHEN and SYDVKM. The CDR3 is 16 amino acids. V lost 3 bases and J 4 bases, leaving 17 bases between the germline ends.

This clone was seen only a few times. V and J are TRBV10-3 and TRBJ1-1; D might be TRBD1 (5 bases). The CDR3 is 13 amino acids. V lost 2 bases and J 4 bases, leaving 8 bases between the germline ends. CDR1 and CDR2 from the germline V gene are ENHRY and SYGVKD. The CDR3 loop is CAISEIGGTEAFF. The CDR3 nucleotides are TGTGCCATCAGTGAGATCGGGGGCACTGAAGCTTTCTTT.

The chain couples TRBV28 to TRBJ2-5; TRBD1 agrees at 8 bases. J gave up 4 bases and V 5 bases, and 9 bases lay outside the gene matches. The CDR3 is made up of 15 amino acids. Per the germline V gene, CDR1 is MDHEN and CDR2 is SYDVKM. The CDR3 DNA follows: TGTGCCAGCAGTCCCCAAGACAGGGGACGAGAGACCCAGTACTTC. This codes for CASSPQDRGRETQYF.

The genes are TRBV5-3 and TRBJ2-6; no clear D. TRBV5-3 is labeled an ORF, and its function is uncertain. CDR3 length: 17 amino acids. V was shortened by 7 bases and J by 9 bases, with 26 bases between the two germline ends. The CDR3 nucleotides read TGTGCCAGAGTGGATTTAGTGGTGAACAAGTCGGGCAACGTCCTGACTTTC. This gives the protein CARVDLVVNKSGNVLTF.

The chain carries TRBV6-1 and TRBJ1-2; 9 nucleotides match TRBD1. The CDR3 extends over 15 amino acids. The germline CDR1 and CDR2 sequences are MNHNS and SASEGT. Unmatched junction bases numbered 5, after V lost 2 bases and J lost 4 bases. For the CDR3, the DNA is TGTGCCAGCAGTGAACCGGGACAGGGAGTCTATGGCTACACCTTC. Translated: CASSEPGQGVYGYTF.

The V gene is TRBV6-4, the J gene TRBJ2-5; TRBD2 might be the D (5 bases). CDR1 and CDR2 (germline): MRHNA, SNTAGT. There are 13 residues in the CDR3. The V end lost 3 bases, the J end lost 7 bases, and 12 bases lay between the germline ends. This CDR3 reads CASSESGGGTQYF. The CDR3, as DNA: TGTGCCAGCAGTGAATCCGGAGGAGGGACCCAGTACTTC.

The CDR3 region is CARSLGLAPYEQYF. The CDR3 coding sequence is TGTGCCAGATCTCTCGGACTAGCTCCCTACGAGCAGTACTTC. The rearrangement uses TRBV7-5 and TRBJ2-7; TRBD2, the table's D call, lacks a check against the DNA. TRBV7-5 counts as a pseudogene. The CDR3 has 14 residues.

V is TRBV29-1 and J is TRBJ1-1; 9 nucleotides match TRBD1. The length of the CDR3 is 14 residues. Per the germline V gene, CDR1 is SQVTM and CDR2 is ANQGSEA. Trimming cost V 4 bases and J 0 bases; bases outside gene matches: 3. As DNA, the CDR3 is TGCAGCGTTGTGGGGACAGGGATGAACACTGAAGCTTTCTTT. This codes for CSVVGTGMNTEAFF. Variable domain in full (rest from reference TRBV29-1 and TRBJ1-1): SAVISQKPSRDICQRGTSLTIQCQVDSQVTMMFWYRQQPGQSLTLIATANQGSEATYESGFVIDKFPISRPNLTFSTLTVSNMSPEDSSIYLCSVVGTGMNTEAFFGQGTRLTVV.

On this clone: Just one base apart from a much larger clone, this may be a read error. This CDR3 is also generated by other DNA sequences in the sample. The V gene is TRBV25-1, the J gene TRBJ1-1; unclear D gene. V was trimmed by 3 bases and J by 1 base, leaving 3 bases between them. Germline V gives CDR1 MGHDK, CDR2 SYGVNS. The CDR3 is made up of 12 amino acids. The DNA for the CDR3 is TGTGCCAGCAGTGAGTCGAACACTGAAGCTTTCTTT. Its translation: CASSESNTEAFF.

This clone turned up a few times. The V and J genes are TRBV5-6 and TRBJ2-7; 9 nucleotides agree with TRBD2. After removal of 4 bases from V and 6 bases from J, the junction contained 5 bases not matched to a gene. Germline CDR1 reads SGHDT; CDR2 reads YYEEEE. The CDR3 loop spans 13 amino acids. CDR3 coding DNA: TGTGCCAGCAGCGCTGGACTAGCGCGCGAGCAGTACTTC. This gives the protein CASSAGLAREQYF. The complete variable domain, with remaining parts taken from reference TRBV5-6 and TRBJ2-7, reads DAGVTQSPTHLIKTRGQQVTLRCSPKSGHDTVSWYQQALGQGPQFIFQYYEEEERQRGNFPDRFSGHQFPNYSSELNVNALLLGDSALYLCASSAGLAREQYFGPGTRLTVT.

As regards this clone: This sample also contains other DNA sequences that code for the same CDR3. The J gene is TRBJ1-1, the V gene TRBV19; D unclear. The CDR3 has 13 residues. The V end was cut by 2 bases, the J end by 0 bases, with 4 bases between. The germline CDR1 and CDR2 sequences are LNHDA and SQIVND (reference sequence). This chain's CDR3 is CASSIRVNTEAFF. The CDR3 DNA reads TGTGCCAGTAGTATAAGGGTGAACACTGAAGCTTTCTTT.

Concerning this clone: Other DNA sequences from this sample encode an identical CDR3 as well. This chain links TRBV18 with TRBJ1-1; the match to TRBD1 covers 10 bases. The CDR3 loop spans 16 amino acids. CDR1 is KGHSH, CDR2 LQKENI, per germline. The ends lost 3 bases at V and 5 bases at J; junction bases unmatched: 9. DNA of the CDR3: TGTGCCAGCTCACCTAGACAGGGGGCTGAAGGGACTGAAGCTTTCTTT. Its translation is CASSPRQGAEGTEAFF.

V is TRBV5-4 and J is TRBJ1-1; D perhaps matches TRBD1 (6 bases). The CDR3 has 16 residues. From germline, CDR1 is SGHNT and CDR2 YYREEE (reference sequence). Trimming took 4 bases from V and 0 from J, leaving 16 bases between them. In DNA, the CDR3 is TGTGCCAGCAGCCCGGGGGGGGCGGCCTTGAACACTGAAGCTTTCTTT. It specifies CASSPGGAALNTEAFF.

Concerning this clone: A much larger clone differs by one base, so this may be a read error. The CDR3 loop is CASSPQGSGTEAFF. CDR3 nucleotides: TGTGCCAGCAGTCCACAGGGGTCGGGCACTGAAGCTTTCTTT. V gene TRBV6-4 combines with J gene TRBJ1-1; 7 bases line up with TRBD1. Germline V gives CDR1 MRHNA, CDR2 SNTAGT. The CDR3 extends over 14 amino acids. V shed 5 bases and J 4 bases; nucleotides not matched to a gene: 7.

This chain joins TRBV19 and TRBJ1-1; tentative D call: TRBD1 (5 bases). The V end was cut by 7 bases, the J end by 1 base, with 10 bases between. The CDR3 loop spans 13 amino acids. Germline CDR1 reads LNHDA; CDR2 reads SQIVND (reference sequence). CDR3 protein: CASTLGGNTEAFF. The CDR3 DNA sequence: TGTGCCAGTACCTTGGGGGGGAACACTGAAGCTTTCTTT.

The CDR3 reads CAIQARSSNYGYTF. The CDR3 bases are TGTGCCATTCAGGCGCGGAGCTCTAACTATGGCTACACCTTC. The chain uses TRBV10-3 and TRBJ1-2; D gene unclear. The germline V gene has CDR1 ENHRY and CDR2 SYGVKD. The CDR3 runs to 14 residues. Between the trimmed V and J ends, which lost 9 bases and 0 bases, there was a span of 14 bases.

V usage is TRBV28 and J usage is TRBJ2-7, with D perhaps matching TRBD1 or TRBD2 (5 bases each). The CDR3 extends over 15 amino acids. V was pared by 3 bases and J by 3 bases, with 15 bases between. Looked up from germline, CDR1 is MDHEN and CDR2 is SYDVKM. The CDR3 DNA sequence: TGTGCCAGCAGTTTGTTTACACGGGGCGGCTACGAGCAGTACTTC. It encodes CASSLFTRGGYEQYF.

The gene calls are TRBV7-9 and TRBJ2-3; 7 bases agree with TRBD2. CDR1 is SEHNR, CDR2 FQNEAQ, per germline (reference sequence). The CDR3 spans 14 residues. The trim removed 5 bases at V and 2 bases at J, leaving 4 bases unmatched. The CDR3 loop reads CASSTAGPTDTQYF. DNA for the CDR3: TGTGCCAGCAGCACAGCGGGACCCACAGATACGCAGTATTTT.

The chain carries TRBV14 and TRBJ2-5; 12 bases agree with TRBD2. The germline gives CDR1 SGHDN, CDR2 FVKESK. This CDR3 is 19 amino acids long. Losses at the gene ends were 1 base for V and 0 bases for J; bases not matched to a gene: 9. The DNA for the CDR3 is TGTGCCAGCAGCCAAGGTCCGACTAGCGGGGGCCACCACCAAGAGACCCAGTACTTC. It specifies CASSQGPTSGGHHQETQYF.

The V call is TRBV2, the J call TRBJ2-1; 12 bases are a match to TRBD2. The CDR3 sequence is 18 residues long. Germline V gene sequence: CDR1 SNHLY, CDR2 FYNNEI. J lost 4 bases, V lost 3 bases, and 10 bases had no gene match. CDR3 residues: CASSERASGRAGYNEQFF. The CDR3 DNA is TGTGCCAGCAGTGAGCGCGCTAGCGGGAGGGCCGGTTACAATGAGCAGTTCTTC.

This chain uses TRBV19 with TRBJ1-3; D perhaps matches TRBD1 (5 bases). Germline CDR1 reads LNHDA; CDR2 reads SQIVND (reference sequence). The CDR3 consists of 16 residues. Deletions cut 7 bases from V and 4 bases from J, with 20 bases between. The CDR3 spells CASTQRGAGLGNTIYF. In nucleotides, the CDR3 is TGTGCCAGTACCCAACGCGGGGCAGGGCTAGGAAACACCATATATTTT.